This TCR beta chain was sequenced in a study of T cells after yellow fever vaccination. The study's findings and limits: Researchers cautioned that FACS-sorted repertoires could harbor abundant clonotypes contaminating from the bulk population. Boosting was followed by the reappearance of most primary-vaccination clones (just under 98% CD4, more than 70% CD8).

Trimming took 7 bases from V and 3 from J, leaving 16 bases between them. The CDR3 runs to 14 residues. In TCRdb, the 5' RACE reads were re-called with MiXCR into one record per CDR3 protein. The sample has 550,000 or so distinct CDR3 sequences, about a fifth seen once. Concerning this clonotype itself: Antigen: not known.

This clonotype was sampled from a man aged 30-40 years who received the YFV17D yellow fever vaccine. Sequences were derived from PBMCs, sampled 15 days after the yellow fever booster vaccination. The chain recombines TRBV12-3 or TRBV12-4 with TRBJ2-7, with D maybe TRBD1 (6 bases). For the CDR3, the DNA is TGTGCCAGCACCCGGACAGAGTCCTACTACGAGCAGTACTTC. It yields the protein CASTRTESYYEQYF.